Described below is a single TCR beta chain sequence and its context. Its cognate antigen is unknown. The time point here: blood 2 weeks post-SBRT. Treatment specified: 15 Gy SBRT to primary tumor, nephrectomy 4 weeks later. Radiation-treated patients gave blood at baseline, week 2 and week 4. This renal cell carcinoma was of the clear cell type. The record originates from a study of radiation and T cells in renal cell carcinoma. Study-level points and caveats: Top tumor clonotypes rose in blood 2 weeks post-radiation, then contracted. Pretreatment tumor biopsies were lacking, so baseline clonotypes are unknown.

Here immunoSEQ multiplex PCR was the method, and the copy in TCRdb shows in-frame clones only, minus some. The sample lists approximately 61,000 clones; around three quarters were seen once. Trimming removed 9 bases from V and 4 bases from J, with 31 bases in between. Germline CDR1 reads SGDLS; CDR2 reads YYNGEE. This CDR3 comprises 19 residues. This sequence was found in a man aged 55-75 years with renal cell carcinoma. This material consisted of blood, taken from a patient whose treatment included radiotherapy and nephrectomy. The chain joins TRBV9 to TRBJ2-2, with D perhaps matching TRBD2 (6 bases). The CDR3, as DNA: TGTGCCACCACACCAGGTCTTGGCGGGACCGAGGGAGGCACCGGGGAGCTGTTTTTT. It yields the protein CATTPGLGGTEGGTGELFF.